A selection of T cell receptor beta chains follows, all from one sample in a study of shared clonotypes between healthy human individuals. Assay: immunoSEQ multiplex PCR; the TCRdb copy retains only in-frame clones and omits some. In the table there are some 2.1 million clones, about 95% of which are singletons. Sequencing was carried out using naive CD4+ T cells sorted from blood. The source of these receptors is a man aged 18 to 29 in good health. Each CDR3 is given with its conserved first and last residue. The order of the fields is J gene, D gene, clone size, V gene, CDR3 protein, CDR3 DNA. The D gene is left open where the match is weak. The size of a clone is reported for some rows only, either as once, few or many, or as a class for expanded clones.

J gene: TRBJ2-1
D gene: .
clone size: .
V gene: TRBV5-1
CDR3 protein: CASHPGVADNEQFF
CDR3 DNA: TGCGCCAGCCACCCGGGGGTGGCAGACAATGAGCAGTTCTTC

J gene: TRBJ2-1
D gene: .
clone size: .
V gene: TRBV5-1
CDR3 protein: CASSLGTSSSYNEQFF
CDR3 DNA: TGCGCCAGCAGCTTGGGGACCTCAAGCTCCTACAATGAGCAGTTCTTC

J gene: TRBJ2-5
D gene: .
clone size: .
V gene: TRBV27
CDR3 protein: CASSGTQETQYF
CDR3 DNA: TGTGCCAGCAGCGGGACGCAAGAGACCCAGTACTTC

J gene: TRBJ2-7
D gene: TRBD1
clone size: .
V gene: TRBV6-5
CDR3 protein: CASSYTSDRDYEQYF
CDR3 DNA: TGTGCCAGCAGTTACACCTCGGACAGGGACTACGAGCAGTACTTC

J gene: TRBJ2-7
D gene: .
clone size: .
V gene: TRBV7-9
CDR3 protein: CASSLALTRAGLGF
CDR3 DNA: TGTGCCAGCAGCTTAGCGCTAACACGGGCAGGCTTAGGCTTC

J gene: TRBJ1-2
D gene: TRBD1
clone size: .
V gene: TRBV7-2
CDR3 protein: CASSLTGGYGYTF
CDR3 DNA: TGTGCCAGCAGCTTAACAGGGGGCTATGGCTACACCTTC

J gene: TRBJ2-7
D gene: .
clone size: .
V gene: TRBV6-1
CDR3 protein: CASSPPDISYEQYF
CDR3 DNA: TGTGCCAGCAGCCCTCCGGACATCTCCTACGAGCAGTACTTC

J gene: TRBJ2-5
D gene: .
clone size: .
V gene: TRBV5-1
CDR3 protein: CASSAPGVGSQETQYF
CDR3 DNA: TGCGCCAGCAGCGCCCCTGGGGTTGGTTCCCAAGAGACCCAGTACTTC

J gene: TRBJ2-7
D gene: TRBD1
clone size: .
V gene: TRBV2
CDR3 protein: CASSAGTGGDEQYF
CDR3 DNA: TGTGCCAGCAGTGCCGGGACAGGGGGGGACGAGCAGTACTTC

J gene: TRBJ2-7
D gene: .
clone size: many
V gene: TRBV19
CDR3 protein: CASSPDFSYEQYF
CDR3 DNA: TGTGCCAGTAGCCCGGACTTCTCCTACGAGCAGTACTTC

J gene: TRBJ2-3
D gene: TRBD2
clone size: few
V gene: TRBV5-1
CDR3 protein: CASSSRPPSGGTDTQYF
CDR3 DNA: TGCGCCAGCAGCTCCCGGCCCCCTAGCGGGGGGACAGATACGCAGTATTTT

J gene: TRBJ1-6
D gene: .
clone size: .
V gene: TRBV30
CDR3 protein: CAWSVLLSYNSPLHF
CDR3 DNA: TGTGCCTGGAGTGTCCTCCTCTCCTATAATTCACCCCTCCACTTT

J gene: TRBJ2-7
D gene: TRBD2
clone size: few
V gene: TRBV2
CDR3 protein: CAGSGSGYEQYF
CDR3 DNA: TGTGCCGGGAGCGGGAGCGGCTACGAGCAGTACTTC

J gene: TRBJ2-2
D gene: TRBD2
clone size: once
V gene: TRBV27
CDR3 protein: CASSLWTSGRATGELFF
CDR3 DNA: TGTGCCAGCAGTTTATGGACTAGCGGGAGGGCCACCGGGGAGCTGTTTTTT

J gene: TRBJ2-3
D gene: .
clone size: .
V gene: TRBV29-1
CDR3 protein: CSVEVRGGTDTQYF
CDR3 DNA: TGCAGCGTTGAAGTTAGAGGCGGAACAGATACGCAGTATTTT

J gene: TRBJ1-1
D gene: .
clone size: .
V gene: TRBV5-1
CDR3 protein: CASSPGHYAFF
CDR3 DNA: TGCGCCAGCAGCCCGGGACACTATGCTTTCTTT

J gene: TRBJ2-1
D gene: TRBD1
clone size: .
V gene: TRBV19
CDR3 protein: CASSGTGVNEQFF
CDR3 DNA: TGTGCCAGTAGCGGGACAGGGGTAAATGAGCAGTTCTTC

J gene: TRBJ2-2
D gene: .
clone size: .
V gene: TRBV29-1
CDR3 protein: CSVVEQVSTGELFF
CDR3 DNA: TGCAGCGTTGTGGAGCAGGTTAGCACCGGGGAGCTGTTTTTT